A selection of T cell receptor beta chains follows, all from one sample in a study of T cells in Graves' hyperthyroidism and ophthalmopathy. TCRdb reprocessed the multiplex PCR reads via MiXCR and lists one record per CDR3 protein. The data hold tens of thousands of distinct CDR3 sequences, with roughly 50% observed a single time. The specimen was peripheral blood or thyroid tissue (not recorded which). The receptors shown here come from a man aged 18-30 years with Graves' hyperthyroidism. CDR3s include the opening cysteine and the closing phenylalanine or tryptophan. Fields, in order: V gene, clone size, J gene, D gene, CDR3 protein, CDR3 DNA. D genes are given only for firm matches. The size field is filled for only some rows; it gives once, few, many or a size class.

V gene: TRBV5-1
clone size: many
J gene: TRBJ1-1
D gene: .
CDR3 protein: CASSYQTGNTEAFF
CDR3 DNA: TGCGCCAGCAGCTATCAAACAGGGAACACTGAAGCTTTCTTT

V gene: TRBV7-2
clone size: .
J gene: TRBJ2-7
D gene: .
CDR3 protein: CASSLRTEEQYF
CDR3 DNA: TGTGCCAGCAGCTTACGGACGGAGGAGCAGTACTTC

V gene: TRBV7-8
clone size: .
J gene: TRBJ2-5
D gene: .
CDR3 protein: CASSGTPGRYETQYF
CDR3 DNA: TGTGCCAGCAGCGGAACTCCGGGACGGTACGAGACCCAGTACTTC

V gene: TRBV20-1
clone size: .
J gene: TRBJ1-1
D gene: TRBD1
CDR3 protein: CSARTGGDTEAFF
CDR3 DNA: TGCAGTGCTAGGACAGGGGGCGACACTGAAGCTTTCTTT

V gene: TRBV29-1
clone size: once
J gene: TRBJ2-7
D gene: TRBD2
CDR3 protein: CSVVSGGGEQYF
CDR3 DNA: TGCAGCGTTGTAAGCGGGGGAGGAGAGCAGTACTTC

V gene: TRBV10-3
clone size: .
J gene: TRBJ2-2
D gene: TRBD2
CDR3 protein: CAINGAAGGGGELFF
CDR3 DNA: TGTGCCATCAACGGGGCTGCGGGAGGAGGCGGGGAGCTGTTTTTT

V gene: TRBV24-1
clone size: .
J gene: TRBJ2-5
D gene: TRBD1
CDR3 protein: CATSDPGGPDQETQYF
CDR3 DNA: TGTGCCACCAGTGATCCAGGGGGCCCAGACCAAGAGACCCAGTACTTC

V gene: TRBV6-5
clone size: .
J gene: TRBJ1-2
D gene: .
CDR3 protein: CAISYEGYGYTF
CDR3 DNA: TGTGCCATCAGTTACGAGGGCTATGGCTACACCTTC

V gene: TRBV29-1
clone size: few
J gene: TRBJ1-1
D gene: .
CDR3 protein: CSVGGGNTEAFF
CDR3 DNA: TGCAGTGTCGGGGGGGGGAACACTGAAGCTTTCTTT

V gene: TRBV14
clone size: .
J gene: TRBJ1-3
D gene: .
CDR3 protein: CASSRTPPSGNTIYF
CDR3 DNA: TGTGCCAGCAGTAGGACACCTCCTTCTGGAAACACCATATATTTT

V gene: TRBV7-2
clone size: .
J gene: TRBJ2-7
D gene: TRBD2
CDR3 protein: CASSYLAGGSYEQYF
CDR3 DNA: TGTGCCAGCAGCTACCTAGCGGGAGGCTCCTACGAGCAGTACTTC

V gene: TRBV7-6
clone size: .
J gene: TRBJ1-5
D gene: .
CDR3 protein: CASSKTENQPQHF
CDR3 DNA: TGTGCCAGCAGCAAGACAGAAAATCAGCCCCAGCATTTT

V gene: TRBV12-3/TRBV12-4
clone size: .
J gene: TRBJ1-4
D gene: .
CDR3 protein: CASSPDTGKLFF
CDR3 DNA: TGTGCCAGCAGTCCCGACACGGGGAAACTGTTTTTT

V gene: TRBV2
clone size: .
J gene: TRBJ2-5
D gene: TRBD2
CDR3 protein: CASSSGGIKETQYF
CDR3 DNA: TGTGCCAGTTCTAGCGGGGGGATTAAAGAGACCCAGTACTTC

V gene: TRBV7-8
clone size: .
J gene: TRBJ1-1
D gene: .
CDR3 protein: CASSPGVALEAFF
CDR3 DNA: TGTGCCAGCAGCCCAGGGGTGGCCCTTGAAGCTTTCTTT

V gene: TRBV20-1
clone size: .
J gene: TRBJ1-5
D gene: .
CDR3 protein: CSANREVGLPQHF
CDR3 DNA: TGCAGTGCTAACAGGGAGGTTGGTCTGCCCCAGCATTTT

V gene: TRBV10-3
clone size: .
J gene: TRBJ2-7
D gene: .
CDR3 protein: CAIRRQGGYEQYF
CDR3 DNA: TGTGCCATCAGGCGACAGGGAGGATACGAGCAGTACTTC

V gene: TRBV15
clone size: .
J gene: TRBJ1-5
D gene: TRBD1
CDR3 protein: CATSGGTGSQPQHF
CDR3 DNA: TGTGCCACCAGCGGAGGGACAGGGAGTCAGCCCCAGCATTTT

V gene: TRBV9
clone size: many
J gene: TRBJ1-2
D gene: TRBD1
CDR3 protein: CASTGALRGYTF
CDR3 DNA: TGTGCCTCGACAGGGGCCTTGCGGGGCTACACCTTC

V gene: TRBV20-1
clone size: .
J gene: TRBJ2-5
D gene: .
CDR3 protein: CSAAGGETQYF
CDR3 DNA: TGCAGTGCTGCCGGGGGAGAGACCCAGTACTTC

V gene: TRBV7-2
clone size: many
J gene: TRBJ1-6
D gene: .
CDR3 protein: CASSFLPVRGNLDSPLHF
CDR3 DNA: TGTGCCAGCAGCTTCCTTCCCGTCAGGGGAAACCTTGATTCACCCCTCCACTTT

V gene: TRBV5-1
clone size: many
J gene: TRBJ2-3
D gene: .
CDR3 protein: CASSLWNTDTQYF
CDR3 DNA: TGCGCCAGCAGCCTATGGAACACAGATACGCAGTATTTT

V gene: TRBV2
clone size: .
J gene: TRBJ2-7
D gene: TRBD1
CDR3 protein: CASSRQGTGEQYF
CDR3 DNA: TGTGCCAGCAGTCGACAGGGGACGGGGGAGCAGTACTTC

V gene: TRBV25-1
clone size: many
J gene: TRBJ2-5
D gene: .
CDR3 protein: CASSEPGYQETQYF
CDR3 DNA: TGTGCCAGCAGTGAACCCGGGTACCAAGAGACCCAGTACTTC

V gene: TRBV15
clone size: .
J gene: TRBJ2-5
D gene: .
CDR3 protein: CATSRAGANQETQYF
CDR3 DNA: TGTGCCACCAGCAGAGCAGGGGCGAACCAAGAGACCCAGTACTTC